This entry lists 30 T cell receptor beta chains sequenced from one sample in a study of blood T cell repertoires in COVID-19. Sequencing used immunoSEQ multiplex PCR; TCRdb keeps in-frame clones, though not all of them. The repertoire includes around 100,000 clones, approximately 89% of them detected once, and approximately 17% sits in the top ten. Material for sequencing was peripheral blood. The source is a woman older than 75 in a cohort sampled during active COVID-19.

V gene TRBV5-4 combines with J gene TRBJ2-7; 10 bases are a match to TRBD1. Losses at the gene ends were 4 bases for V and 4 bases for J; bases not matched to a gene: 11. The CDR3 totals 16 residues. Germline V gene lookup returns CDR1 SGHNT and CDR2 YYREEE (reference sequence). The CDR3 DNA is TGTGCCAGCAGCGGGGGGGACAGGGGTAGTGGGTACGAGCAGTACTTC. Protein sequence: CASSGGDRGSGYEQYF.

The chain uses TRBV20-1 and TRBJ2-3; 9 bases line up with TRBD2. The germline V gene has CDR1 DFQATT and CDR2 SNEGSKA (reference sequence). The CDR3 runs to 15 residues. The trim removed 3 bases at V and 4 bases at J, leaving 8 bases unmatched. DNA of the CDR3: TGCAGTGCTAGTCCAAATAGCGGGAGTGCAGATACGCAGTATTTT. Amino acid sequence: CSASPNSGSADTQYF.

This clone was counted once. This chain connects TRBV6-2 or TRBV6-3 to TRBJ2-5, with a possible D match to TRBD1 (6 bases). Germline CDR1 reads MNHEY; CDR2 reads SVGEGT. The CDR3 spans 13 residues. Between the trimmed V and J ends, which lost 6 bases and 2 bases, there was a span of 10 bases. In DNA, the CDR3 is TGTGCCAGCAGCTCCGGACAGCAAGAGACCCAGTACTTC. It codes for CASSSGQQETQYF.

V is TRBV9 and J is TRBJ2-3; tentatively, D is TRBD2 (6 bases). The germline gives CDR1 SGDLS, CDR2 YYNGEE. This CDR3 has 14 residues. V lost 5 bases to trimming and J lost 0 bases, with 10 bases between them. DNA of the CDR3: TGTGCCAGCAGGGGGCGGGACAGCACAGATACGCAGTATTTT. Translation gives CASRGRDSTDTQYF.

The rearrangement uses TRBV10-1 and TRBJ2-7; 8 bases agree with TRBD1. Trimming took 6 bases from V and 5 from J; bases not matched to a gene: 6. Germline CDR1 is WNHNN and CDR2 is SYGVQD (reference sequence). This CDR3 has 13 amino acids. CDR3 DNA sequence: TGCGCCAGCAGCCTTGGACAGGGCAACGAGCAGTACTTC. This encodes CASSLGQGNEQYF.

The CDR3 bases are TGTGCCAGCAGTACCTCGGGTGTCGTTCGGGAGACCCAGTACTTC. Translating gives CASSTSGVVRETQYF. The chain combines TRBV28 with TRBJ2-5; D uncertain. Deletions cut 5 bases from V and 5 bases from J, with 18 bases between. The germline CDR1 and CDR2 sequences are MDHEN and SYDVKM. The CDR3 is 15 amino acids.

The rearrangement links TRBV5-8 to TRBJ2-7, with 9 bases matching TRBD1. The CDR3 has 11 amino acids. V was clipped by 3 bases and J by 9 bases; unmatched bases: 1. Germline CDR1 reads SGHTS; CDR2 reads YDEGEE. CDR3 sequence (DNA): TGTGCCAGCAGCTGGGACAGGGTGCAGTACTTC. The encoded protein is CASSWDRVQYF.

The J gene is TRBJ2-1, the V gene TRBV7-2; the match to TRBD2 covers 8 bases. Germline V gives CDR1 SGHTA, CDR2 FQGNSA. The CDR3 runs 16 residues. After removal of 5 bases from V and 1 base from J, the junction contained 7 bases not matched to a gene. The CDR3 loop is CASSKLAAPSYNEQFF. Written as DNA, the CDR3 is TGTGCCAGCAGCAAACTAGCGGCCCCTTCCTACAATGAGCAGTTCTTC.

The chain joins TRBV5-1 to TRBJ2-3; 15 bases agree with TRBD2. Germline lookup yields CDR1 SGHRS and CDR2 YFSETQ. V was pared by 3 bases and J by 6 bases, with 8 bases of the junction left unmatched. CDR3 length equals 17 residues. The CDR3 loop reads CASSSGLAGGPDDTQYF. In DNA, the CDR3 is TGCGCCAGCAGCTCCGGACTAGCGGGGGGGCCCGACGATACGCAGTATTTT.

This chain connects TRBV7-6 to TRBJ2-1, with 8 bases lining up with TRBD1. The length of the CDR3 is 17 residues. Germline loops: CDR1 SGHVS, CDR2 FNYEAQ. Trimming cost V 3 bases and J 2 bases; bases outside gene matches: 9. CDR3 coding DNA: TGTGCCAGCAGCTTGGCCCGAAGGACAGGGACCTACAATGAGCAGTTCTTC. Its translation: CASSLARRTGTYNEQFF. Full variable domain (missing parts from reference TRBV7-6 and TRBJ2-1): GAGVSQSPRYKVTKRGQDVALRCDPISGHVSLYWYRQALGQGPEFLTYFNYEAQQDKSGLPNDRFSAERPEGSISTLTIQRTEQRDSAMYRCASSLARRTGTYNEQFFGPGTRLTVL.

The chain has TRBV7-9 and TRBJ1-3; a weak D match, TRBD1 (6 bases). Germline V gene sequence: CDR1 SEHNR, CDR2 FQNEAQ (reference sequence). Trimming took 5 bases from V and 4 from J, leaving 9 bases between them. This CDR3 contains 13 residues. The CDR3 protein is CASSQGQGNTIYF. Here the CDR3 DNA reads TGTGCCAGCAGCCAGGGGCAAGGAAACACCATATATTTT.

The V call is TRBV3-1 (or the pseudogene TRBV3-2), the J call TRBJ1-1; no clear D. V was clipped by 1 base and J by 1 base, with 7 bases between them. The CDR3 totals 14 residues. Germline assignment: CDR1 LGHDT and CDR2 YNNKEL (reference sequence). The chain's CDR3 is CASSQGTANTEAFF. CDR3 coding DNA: TGTGCCAGCAGCCAAGGCACAGCGAACACTGAAGCTTTCTTT.

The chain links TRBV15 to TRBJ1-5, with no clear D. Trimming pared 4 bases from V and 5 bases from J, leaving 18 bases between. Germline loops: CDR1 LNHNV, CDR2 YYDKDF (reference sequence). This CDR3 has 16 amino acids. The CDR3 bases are TGTGCCACCAGCATAGACAAGGTGGGCAAGCATCAGCCCCAGCATTTT. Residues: CATSIDKVGKHQPQHF.

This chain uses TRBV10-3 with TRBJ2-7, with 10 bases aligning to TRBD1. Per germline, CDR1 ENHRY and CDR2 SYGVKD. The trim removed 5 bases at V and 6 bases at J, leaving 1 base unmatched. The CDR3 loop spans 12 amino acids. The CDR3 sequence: CAISRDRGEQYF. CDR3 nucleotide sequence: TGTGCCATCAGTAGGGACAGGGGCGAGCAGTACTTC.

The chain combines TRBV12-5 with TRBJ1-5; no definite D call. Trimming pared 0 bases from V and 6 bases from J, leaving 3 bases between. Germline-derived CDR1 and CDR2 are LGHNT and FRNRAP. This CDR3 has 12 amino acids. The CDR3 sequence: CASGLVGQPQHF. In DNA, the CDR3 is TGTGCTAGTGGTTTGGTCGGTCAGCCCCAGCATTTT.

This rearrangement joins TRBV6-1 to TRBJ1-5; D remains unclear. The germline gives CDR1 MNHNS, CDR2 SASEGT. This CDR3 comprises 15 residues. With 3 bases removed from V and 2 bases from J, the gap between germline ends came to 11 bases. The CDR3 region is CASSEPWGGNQPQHF. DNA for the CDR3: TGTGCCAGCAGTGAGCCTTGGGGAGGCAATCAGCCCCAGCATTTT.

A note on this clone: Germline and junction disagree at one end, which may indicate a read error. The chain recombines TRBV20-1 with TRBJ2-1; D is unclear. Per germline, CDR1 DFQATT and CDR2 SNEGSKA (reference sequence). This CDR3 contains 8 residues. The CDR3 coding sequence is TGCGCCCTCGATGAGCGGTTCTTC. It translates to CALDERFF.

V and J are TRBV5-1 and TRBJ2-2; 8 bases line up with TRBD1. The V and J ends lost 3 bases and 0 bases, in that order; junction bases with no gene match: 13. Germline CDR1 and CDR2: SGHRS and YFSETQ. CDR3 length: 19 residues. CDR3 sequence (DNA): TGCGCCAGCAGCTGGACCGACCGACGACAGGGGACGAACACCGGGGAGCTGTTTTTT. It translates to CASSWTDRRQGTNTGELFF.

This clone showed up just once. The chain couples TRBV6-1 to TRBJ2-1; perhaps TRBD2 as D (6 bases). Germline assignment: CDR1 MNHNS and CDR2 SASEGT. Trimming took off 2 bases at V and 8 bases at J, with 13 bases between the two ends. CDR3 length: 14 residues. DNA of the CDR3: TGTGCCAGCAGTGAAAGGGCAGGGAGGCATGAGCAGTTCTTC. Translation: CASSERAGRHEQFF.

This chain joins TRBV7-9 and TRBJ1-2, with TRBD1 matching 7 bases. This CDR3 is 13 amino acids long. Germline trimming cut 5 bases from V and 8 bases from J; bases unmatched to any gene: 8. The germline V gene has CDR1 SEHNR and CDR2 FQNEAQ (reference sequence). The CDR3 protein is CASSPELDRGYTF. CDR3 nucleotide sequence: TGTGCCAGCAGCCCGGAGTTGGACAGGGGCTACACCTTC.

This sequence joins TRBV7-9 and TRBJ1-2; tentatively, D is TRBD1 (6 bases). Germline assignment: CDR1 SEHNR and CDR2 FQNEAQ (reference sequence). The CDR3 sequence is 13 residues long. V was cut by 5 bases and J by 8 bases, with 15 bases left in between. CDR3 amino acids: CASSIRQDLGYTF. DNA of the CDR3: TGTGCCAGCAGCATTCGACAGGATCTCGGCTACACCTTC.

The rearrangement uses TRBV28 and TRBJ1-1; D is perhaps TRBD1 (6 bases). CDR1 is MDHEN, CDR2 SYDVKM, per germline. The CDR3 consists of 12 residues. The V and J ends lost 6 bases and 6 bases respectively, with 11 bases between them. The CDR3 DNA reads TGTGCCAGCAGATCGGACAGCTCTGAAGCTTTCTTT. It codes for CASRSDSSEAFF. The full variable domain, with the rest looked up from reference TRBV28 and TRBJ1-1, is DVKVTQSSRYLVKRTGEKVFLECVQDMDHENMFWYRQDPGLGLRLIYFSYDVKMKEKGDIPEGYSVSREKKERFSLILESASTNQTSMYLCASRSDSSEAFFGQGTRLTVV.

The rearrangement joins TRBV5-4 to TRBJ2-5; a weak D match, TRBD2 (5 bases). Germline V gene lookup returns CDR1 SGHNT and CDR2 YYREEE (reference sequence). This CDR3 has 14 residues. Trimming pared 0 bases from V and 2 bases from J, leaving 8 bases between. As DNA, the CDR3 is TGTGCCAGCAGCTTGGGGACTGCGCAAGAGACCCAGTACTTC. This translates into CASSLGTAQETQYF.

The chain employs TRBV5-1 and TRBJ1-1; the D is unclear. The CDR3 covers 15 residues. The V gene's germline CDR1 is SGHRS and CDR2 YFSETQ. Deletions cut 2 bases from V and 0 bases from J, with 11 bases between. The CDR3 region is CASSFGVQMNTEAFF. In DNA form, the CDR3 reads TGCGCCAGCAGCTTTGGAGTCCAGATGAACACTGAAGCTTTCTTT.

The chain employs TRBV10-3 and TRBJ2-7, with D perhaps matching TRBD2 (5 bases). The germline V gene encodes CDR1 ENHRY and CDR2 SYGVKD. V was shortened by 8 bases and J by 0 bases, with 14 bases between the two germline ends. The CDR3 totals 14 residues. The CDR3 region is CAIGSGGSSYEQYF. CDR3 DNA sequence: TGTGCCATCGGGAGTGGCGGTAGCTCCTACGAGCAGTACTTC.

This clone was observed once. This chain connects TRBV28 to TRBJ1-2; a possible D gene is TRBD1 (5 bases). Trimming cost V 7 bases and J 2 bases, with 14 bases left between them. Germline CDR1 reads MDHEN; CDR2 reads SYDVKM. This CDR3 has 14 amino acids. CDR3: CASTLGAGNYGYTF. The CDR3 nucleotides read TGTGCCAGCACCCTAGGGGCAGGGAACTATGGCTACACCTTC.

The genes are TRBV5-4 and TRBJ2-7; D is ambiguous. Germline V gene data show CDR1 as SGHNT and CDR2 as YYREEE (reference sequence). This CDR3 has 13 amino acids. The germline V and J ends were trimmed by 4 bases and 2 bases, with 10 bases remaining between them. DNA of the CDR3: TGTGCCAGCAGCCCCTCACTAACCTACGAGCAGTACTTC. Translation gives CASSPSLTYEQYF.

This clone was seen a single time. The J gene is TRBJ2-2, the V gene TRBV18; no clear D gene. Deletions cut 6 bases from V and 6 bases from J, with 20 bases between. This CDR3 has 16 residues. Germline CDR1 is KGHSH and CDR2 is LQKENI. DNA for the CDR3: TGTGCCAGCTCCCCCCGCCAAATCGGGTTGCCCGGGGAGCTGTTTTTT. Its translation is CASSPRQIGLPGELFF.

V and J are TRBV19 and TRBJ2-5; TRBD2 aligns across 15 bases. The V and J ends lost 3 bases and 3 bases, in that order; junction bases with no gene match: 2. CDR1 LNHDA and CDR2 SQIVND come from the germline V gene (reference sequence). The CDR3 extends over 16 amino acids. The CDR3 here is CASSIRTSGREETQYF. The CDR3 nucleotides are TGTGCCAGTAGTATTCGGACTAGCGGGAGGGAAGAGACCCAGTACTTC.

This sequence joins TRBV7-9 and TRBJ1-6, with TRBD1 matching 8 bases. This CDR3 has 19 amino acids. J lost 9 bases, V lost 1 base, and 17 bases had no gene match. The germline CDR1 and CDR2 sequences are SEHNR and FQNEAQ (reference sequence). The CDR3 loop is CASSLDGQGISIGASPLHF. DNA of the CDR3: TGTGCCAGCAGCTTAGATGGACAGGGTATCTCTATCGGGGCTTCACCCCTCCACTTT.